The 22 T cell receptor beta chains given below trace back to one sample, sequenced in a study of vaccination and CD4 T cells after COVID-19. Time point defined: late sampling 161 to 241 days after vaccination in a few convalescent patients. TCRdb fed the PCR reads into MiXCR, producing one record per CDR3 protein. Of 25,000 to 30,000 distinct CDR3 sequences listed, 51% are singletons. The sequencing here drew on CD4+ T cells from blood, taken about 7 months after SARS-CoV-2 vaccination. The receptors come from a human donor who had recovered from COVID-19.

Notes on this clonotype: At one end, the junction sequence differs from germline, possibly due to a read error. The chain uses TRBV20-1 and TRBJ2-3; 7 nucleotides match TRBD2. Per germline, CDR1 DFQATT and CDR2 SNEGSKA (reference sequence). The CDR3 runs 14 residues. The CDR3 loop reads CSAPSRSAGVPVSF. The CDR3 DNA follows: TGCAGTGCTCCCTCAAGGTCTGCGGGAGTCCCCGTCTCTTTT.

The chain has TRBV28 and TRBJ1-5; 8 positions match TRBD1. CDR3 length: 15 residues. Germline CDR1 is MDHEN and CDR2 is SYDVKM. The junction had 6 bases not matched to a gene; V was cut back by 7 bases and J by 1 base. The CDR3 bases are TGTGCCAGCAACTTCCGGGACAGGAGCAATCAGCCCCAGCATTTT. This translates into CASNFRDRSNQPQHF.

The chain has TRBV5-4 and TRBJ1-2; no clear D. This CDR3 contains 14 residues. Trimming cost V 4 bases and J 4 bases, with 14 bases left between them. Per the germline V gene, CDR1 is SGHNT and CDR2 is YYREEE (reference sequence). The CDR3 coding sequence is TGTGCCAGCAGCGTAGGTCTAGCCATCTATGGCTACACCTTC. As protein: CASSVGLAIYGYTF. The full variable domain, its missing parts supplied by reference TRBV5-4 and TRBJ1-2, is ETGVTQSPTHLIKTRGQQVTLRCSSQSGHNTVSWYQQALGQGPQFIFQYYREEENGRGNFPPRFSGLQFPNYSSELNVNALELDDSALYLCASSVGLAIYGYTFGSGTRLTVV.

This clonotype was seen only a few times. The chain has TRBV7-9 and TRBJ2-1; the match to TRBD2 covers 13 bases. The CDR3 consists of 15 residues. J lost 6 bases, V lost 2 bases, and 1 base had no gene match. The germline V gene encodes CDR1 SEHNR and CDR2 FQNEAQ (reference sequence). The DNA for the CDR3 is TGTGCCAGCAGCTTAAGGACTAGCGGGAGCAATGAGCAGTTCTTC. Its protein is CASSLRTSGSNEQFF.

The chain joins TRBV5-4 to TRBJ2-1; TRBD2 matches 15 bases. Per the germline V gene, CDR1 is SGHNT and CDR2 is YYREEE (reference sequence). V was clipped by 3 bases and J by 12 bases; unmatched bases: 4. CDR3 length: 14 amino acids. The CDR3 reads CASSSGLAGGRQFF. The CDR3 DNA sequence: TGTGCCAGCAGCTCGGGACTAGCGGGAGGACGGCAGTTCTTC.

This clonotype was detected only a few times. The chain uses TRBV20-1 and TRBJ1-2, with a tentative D call TRBD1 (6 bases). Germline V gives CDR1 DFQATT, CDR2 SNEGSKA (reference sequence). The CDR3 extends over 13 amino acids. Trimming shortened V by 6 bases and J by 4 bases, and 15 bases separated the two germline ends. This CDR3 is CSALMADSYGYTF. CDR3 DNA: TGCAGTGCCCTCATGGCGGACAGCTATGGCTACACCTTC.

The chain has TRBV4-1 and TRBJ1-2, with D unresolved. The CDR3 runs to 15 residues. The V and J ends lost 1 base and 4 bases respectively, with 13 bases between them. Germline CDR1 MGHRA, CDR2 YSYEKL. In DNA, the CDR3 is TGCGCCAGCAGCCAAGTGCCGGGTTCAGCCTATGGCTACACCTTC. Translated, it gives CASSQVPGSAYGYTF.

This rearrangement joins TRBV28 to TRBJ2-3; a weak D match, TRBD2 (6 bases). Germline V gene sequence: CDR1 MDHEN, CDR2 SYDVKM. V lost 6 bases and J lost 4, with 11 bases in between. The CDR3 runs to 13 residues. The CDR3 nucleotides read TGTGCCAGCAGCCTGACTAGGGCAGATACGCAGTATTTT. Translation: CASSLTRADTQYF.

The V and J genes are TRBV19 and TRBJ1-1, with 7 bases lining up with TRBD1. This CDR3 region has 15 residues. V gave up 6 bases and J gave up 4 bases; unmatched junction bases: 11. Germline V gene data show CDR1 as LNHDA and CDR2 as SQIVND (reference sequence). The CDR3 DNA reads TGTGCCAGTAGCCTATACTTAACAGGGGTCACTGAAGCTTTCTTT. It translates to CASSLYLTGVTEAFF. Using reference TRBV19 and TRBJ1-1 for the parts outside the CDR3, the full variable domain is DGGITQSPKYLFRKEGQNVTLSCEQNLNHDAMYWYRQDPGQGLRLIYYSQIVNDFQKGDIAEGYSVSREKKESFPLTVTSAQKNPTAFYLCASSLYLTGVTEAFFGQGTRLTVV.

The chain links TRBV6-2 or TRBV6-3 to TRBJ2-7; 10 bases agree with TRBD2. The V and J ends lost 7 bases and 2 bases, in that order; junction bases with no gene match: 5. The CDR3 runs to 14 residues. Germline loops: CDR1 MNHEY, CDR2 SVGEGT. The CDR3 DNA sequence: TGTGCCAGCACCCCTAGCGGGAGCGCCTACGAGCAGTACTTC. Translating it yields CASTPSGSAYEQYF.

This clonotype occurred a few times. The chain has TRBV6-2 or TRBV6-3 and TRBJ2-3; 8 bases line up with TRBD1. The CDR3 totals 15 residues. Germline assignment: CDR1 MNHEY and CDR2 SVGEGT. Trimming removed 7 bases from V and 3 bases from J; junction bases left unmatched: 9. The DNA for the CDR3 is TGTGCCAGCAAAGGCCCGACAGGGGAGACAGATACGCAGTATTTT. Translation: CASKGPTGETDTQYF.

This sequence joins TRBV20-1 and TRBJ2-3; TRBD2 is a possible D gene (5 bases). The CDR3 runs to 16 residues. Germline assignment: CDR1 DFQATT and CDR2 SNEGSKA (reference sequence). Trimming pared 6 bases from V and 2 bases from J, leaving 21 bases between. In nucleotides, the CDR3 is TGCAGTGCCCGCGTCCCCGCCGGACTTACCACAGATACGCAGTATTTT. Its protein is CSARVPAGLTTDTQYF.

This clonotype has just a few counts. V is TRBV27 and J is TRBJ1-3; D gene unclear. The CDR3 sequence is 14 residues long. V was pared by 6 bases and J by 0 bases, with 9 bases between. Per the germline V gene, CDR1 is MNHEY and CDR2 is SMNVEV (reference sequence). CDR3 sequence reads: CASRSHGSGNTIYF. The CDR3 DNA follows: TGTGCCAGCAGGTCCCACGGCTCTGGAAACACCATATATTTT.

The rearrangement links TRBV6-4 to TRBJ2-3; TRBD2 aligns across 8 bases. This CDR3 spans 14 amino acids. Unmatched junction bases numbered 3, after V lost 4 bases and J lost 3 bases. Germline values: CDR1 MRHNA, CDR2 SNTAGT. Here the CDR3 reads CASSAGGPTDTQYF. In nucleotides, the CDR3 is TGTGCCAGCAGTGCGGGAGGGCCAACAGATACGCAGTATTTT.

The chain combines TRBV20-1 with TRBJ2-7, with TRBD2 identical over 8 bases. Germline loops: CDR1 DFQATT, CDR2 SNEGSKA (reference sequence). The CDR3 totals 14 residues. The ends lost 3 bases at V and 2 bases at J; junction bases unmatched: 6. CDR3 region: CSASFSGAAYEQYF. In nucleotides, the CDR3 is TGCAGTGCTAGTTTTAGCGGGGCCGCCTACGAGCAGTACTTC.

This clonotype appeared a few times. The chain is built from TRBV7-2 and TRBJ2-7; D is ambiguous. Germline V lookup: CDR1 SGHTA, CDR2 FQGNSA. The V and J ends lost 1 base and 6 bases respectively, with 13 bases between them. The CDR3 spans 14 residues. The CDR3 here is CASSLVHAAAEQYF. The CDR3 nucleotides are TGTGCCAGCAGCTTAGTCCATGCCGCCGCCGAGCAGTACTTC. Together with reference TRBV7-2 and TRBJ2-7, the CDR3 gives the full variable domain: GAGVSQSPSNKVTEKGKDVELRCDPISGHTALYWYRQSLGQGLEFLIYFQGNSAPDKSGLPSDRFSAERTGGSVSTLTIQRTQQEDSAVYLCASSLVHAAAEQYFGPGTRLTVT.

The chain has TRBV7-2 and TRBJ2-1, with 11 bases lining up with TRBD2. Germline V gene data show CDR1 as SGHTA and CDR2 as FQGNSA. This CDR3 contains 17 residues. J was trimmed by 0 bases and V by 5 bases; bases with no gene match: 6. For the CDR3, the DNA is TGTGCCAGCAGCCCTAGACTAGCGGGAAGCTCCTACAATGAGCAGTTCTTC. Translating gives CASSPRLAGSSYNEQFF.

V is TRBV27 and J is TRBJ2-3, with 7 bases that match TRBD2. The CDR3 has 13 amino acids. V lost 6 bases and J lost 6; bases outside the gene matches: 6. CDR1 MNHEY and CDR2 SMNVEV come from the germline V gene (reference sequence). CDR3 in DNA: TGTGCCAGCAGCCCGGGACTACCGGATACGCAGTATTTT. Translation: CASSPGLPDTQYF.

The chain combines TRBV28 with TRBJ2-1; D unresolved. The germline gives CDR1 MDHEN, CDR2 SYDVKM. With 5 bases removed from V and 4 bases from J, the gap between germline ends came to 12 bases. The CDR3 loop spans 14 amino acids. CDR3 sequence reads: CASSPPTDYNEQFF. DNA of the CDR3: TGTGCCAGCAGTCCCCCAACAGATTACAATGAGCAGTTCTTC.

This clonotype was recorded only once. Here the CDR3 DNA reads TGCAGTGAAGAGCGGGAGATCACAGATACGCAGTATTTT. It translates to CSEEREITDTQYF. The chain is built from TRBV20-1 and TRBJ2-3; TRBD2 aligns across 8 bases. Germline lookup yields CDR1 DFQATT and CDR2 SNEGSKA (reference sequence). This CDR3 is built from 13 residues. The ends lost 7 bases at V and 2 bases at J; junction bases unmatched: 5.

The genes are TRBV4-1 and TRBJ1-5; D not resolved. V lost 4 bases, J lost 9 bases, and 22 bases lay in between. Germline loops: CDR1 MGHRA, CDR2 YSYEKL. The CDR3 covers 16 residues. The DNA for the CDR3 is TGCGCCAGCAGCCCACGATACTCCCAGGATAGCGGGCCCCAGCATTTT. Translated, it gives CASSPRYSQDSGPQHF.

The V gene is TRBV28, the J gene TRBJ1-2; no clear D. Trimming removed 6 bases from V and 4 bases from J, with 15 bases in between. The CDR3 totals 14 residues. The germline V gene encodes CDR1 MDHEN and CDR2 SYDVKM. The DNA of the CDR3 is TGTGCCAGCAGGCCAATAACAGAAACCTATGGCTACACCTTC. This encodes CASRPITETYGYTF.